The 12 T cell receptor beta chains below come from one sample, sequenced in a study of blood T cell repertoires in COVID-19. The data were produced by immunoSEQ multiplex PCR, yet TCRdb's version contains in-frame clones alone and is incomplete. The sample has about 45,000 clones, roughly 90% seen once. The material sequenced was peripheral blood. The receptors derive from a man between 70 and 80 years old with active COVID-19.

The V gene is TRBV6-2 or TRBV6-3, the J gene TRBJ1-1; TRBD1 matches 9 bases. This CDR3 has 16 amino acids. V was pared by 2 bases and J by 5 bases, with 9 bases of the junction left unmatched. The V gene's germline CDR1 is MNHEY and CDR2 SVGEGT. DNA of the CDR3: TGTGCCAGCAGTTACCATACAACAGGGGGCCGGACTGAAGCTTTCTTT. As protein: CASSYHTTGGRTEAFF.

This clone has just a few counts. The V call is TRBV9, the J call TRBJ2-1; the match to TRBD2 covers 8 bases. CDR3 length equals 16 residues. The V segment lost 1 base and the J segment 10 bases; nucleotides outside the gene matches: 13. CDR1 is SGDLS and CDR2 is YYNGEE in the germline V gene. As DNA, the CDR3 is TGTGCCAGCAGCGTACGGAGCGGGGGCCCTCTCCAGGAGCAGTTCTTC. Protein sequence: CASSVRSGGPLQEQFF.

The rearrangement links TRBV11-3 to TRBJ2-7; TRBD1 agrees at 7 bases. Germline V lookup: CDR1 SGHNT, CDR2 YENEEA. This CDR3 spans 14 amino acids. V dropped 5 bases and J dropped 2; count of bases not matched to a gene: 6. CDR3 in amino acids: CASSPGTAPYEQYF. CDR3 sequence (DNA): TGTGCCAGCAGCCCAGGGACAGCGCCCTACGAGCAGTACTTC.

The chain is built from TRBV9 and TRBJ1-1, with unresolved D. Germline V gene data show CDR1 as SGDLS and CDR2 as YYNGEE. The CDR3 loop spans 13 amino acids. V shed 4 bases and J shed 5 bases, with 12 bases lying between them. The CDR3 DNA reads TGTGCCAGCAGCCACACTTCGCGGACTGAAGCTTTCTTT. Translation gives CASSHTSRTEAFF.

The J gene is TRBJ2-7, the V gene TRBV9, with a possible D match to TRBD2 (6 bases). V lost 4 bases, J lost 2 bases, and 19 bases lay in between. The V gene's germline CDR1 is SGDLS and CDR2 YYNGEE. The CDR3 has 16 amino acids. CDR3 sequence: CASSFGSHPGTYEQYF. The CDR3 DNA is TGTGCCAGCAGCTTCGGGAGTCACCCGGGAACCTACGAGCAGTACTTC.

The genes are TRBV12-3 or TRBV12-4 and TRBJ2-1; perhaps TRBD2 as D (5 bases). The CDR3 totals 13 residues. V lost 2 bases to trimming and J lost 9 bases, with 11 bases between them. For the CDR3, the DNA is TGTGCCAGCAGTTTATATGTACGGGGTGAGCAGTTCTTC. Its protein is CASSLYVRGEQFF.

This clone occurred a few times. This chain uses TRBV5-8 with TRBJ2-5; 10 bases map to TRBD2. Per the germline V gene, CDR1 is SGHTS and CDR2 is YDEGEE. The CDR3 totals 16 residues. The V segment lost 3 bases and the J segment 2 bases; nucleotides outside the gene matches: 7. CDR3 DNA: TGTGCCAGCAGCTCTCCCCCGGGACTAGCGCAAGAGACCCAGTACTTC. Protein product: CASSSPPGLAQETQYF.

The gene calls are TRBV2 and TRBJ1-2; 8 bases match TRBD1. The germline gives CDR1 SNHLY, CDR2 FYNNEI. V was pared by 6 bases and J by 3 bases, with 0 bases of the junction left unmatched. The length of the CDR3 is 12 residues. DNA of the CDR3: TGTGCCAGCAGGGGACAGGACTATGGCTACACCTTC. It encodes CASRGQDYGYTF.

V is TRBV6-2 or TRBV6-3 and J is TRBJ2-5; 9 positions match TRBD2. This CDR3 is built from 15 residues. V dropped 5 bases and J dropped 2; count of bases not matched to a gene: 6. Germline CDR1 is MNHEY and CDR2 is SVGEGT. Here the CDR3 DNA reads TGTGCCAGCAGTCCACTAGCGGGTCATCAAGAGACCCAGTACTTC. Protein: CASSPLAGHQETQYF.

This sequence joins TRBV7-2 and TRBJ1-1, with D possibly being TRBD1 (6 bases). Germline CDR1 reads SGHTA; CDR2 reads FQGNSA. V was cut by 4 bases and J by 1 base, with 7 bases left in between. The CDR3 is 13 residues long. The CDR3 bases are TGTGCCAGCAGCTGGGGACAGAACACTGAAGCTTTCTTT. It encodes CASSWGQNTEAFF.

The rearrangement links TRBV4-3 to TRBJ1-6; tentatively, D is TRBD1 (6 bases). V was clipped by 1 base and J by 3 bases, with 10 bases between them. The germline V gene has CDR1 LGHNA and CDR2 YSLEER. The CDR3 length is 16 residues. The CDR3 loop is CASSQGQGSYNSPLHF. The CDR3 nucleotides read TGCGCCAGCAGCCAAGGTCAGGGGAGCTATAATTCACCCCTCCACTTT.

The chain has TRBV30 and TRBJ1-5; D is perhaps TRBD1 (6 bases). In germline, CDR1 is GTSNPN, CDR2 SVGIG (reference sequence). The ends were cut back, 5 bases at V and 6 bases at J, with 17 bases in the middle. This CDR3 has 14 residues. This chain's CDR3 is CAWGRGGVRQPQHF. Written as DNA, the CDR3 is TGTGCCTGGGGCAGGGGAGGGGTCCGTCAGCCCCAGCATTTT.